A selection of T cell receptor beta chains follows, all from one sample in a study of blood T cell repertoires in COVID-19. Assay: immunoSEQ multiplex PCR; the TCRdb copy retains only in-frame clones and omits some. The sample contains 15,000 to 20,000 clones, approximately 92% of which appear only once. The sample taken for sequencing was peripheral blood. The receptors shown here come from a man between 60 and 75 years old with active COVID-19. The conserved cysteine and the conserved F or W are not part of the CDR3 here. Fields, in order: J gene, V gene, D gene, CDR3 protein. A D gene is named only where the DNA matches it firmly.

TRBJ1-6 | TRBV25-1 | TRBD1 | ASSEWDRVDSPLH
TRBJ1-2 | TRBV12-3/TRBV12-4 | NA | ASSPTGPYGYT
TRBJ1-6 | TRBV5-5 | NA | ASSSPMSPLH
TRBJ2-1 | TRBV5-5 | TRBD2 | ASSLRAGSSYNEQF
TRBJ1-4 | TRBV28 | NA | ASSLYRDEKLF
TRBJ2-3 | TRBV28 | TRBD1 | ASTTPQTGGPADTQY
TRBJ2-1 | TRBV5-4 | NA | ASSLGLGSSYNEQF
TRBJ2-3 | TRBV4-1 | TRBD2 | ASSRGHTLAGEADTQY
TRBJ1-5 | TRBV3-1/TRBV3-2 | NA | ASSQQGQPQH
TRBJ1-6 | TRBV2 | TRBD1 | ASSDQQGIYNSPLH
TRBJ2-1 | TRBV7-8 | TRBD2 | ASSLTATRTSGGTSYNEQF
TRBJ1-6 | TRBV5-1 | NA | ASSPDGSAGSPLH
TRBJ1-1 | TRBV9 | NA | ASSVVTGGYTEAF
TRBJ1-2 | TRBV5-4 | NA | ASSLGREAYGYT
TRBJ2-7 | TRBV25-1 | TRBD2 | ASTRGGNEQY
TRBJ2-7 | TRBV5-1 | NA | ASSLGFQGTYEQY
TRBJ2-2 | TRBV5-1 | NA | ASSTYANTGELF
TRBJ2-2 | TRBV6-5 | NA | ASTQPVGSTGELF
TRBJ2-5 | TRBV29-1 | TRBD2 | SVTSGGGRETQY
TRBJ2-2 | TRBV9 | NA | ASSVGSESGELF
TRBJ2-3 | TRBV20-1 | TRBD1 | SASNFRDRGRVGTDTQY
TRBJ2-6 | TRBV5-4 | NA | ASSLGVSSGANVLT
TRBJ1-2 | TRBV5-4 | TRBD1 | ASSFGQELMYGYT
TRBJ2-3 | TRBV5-1 | NA | ASSDISLRTDTQY
TRBJ1-3 | TRBV19 | NA | ASTRGGSGNTIY
TRBJ2-7 | TRBV2 | TRBD2 | ASMLTSGYYEQY
TRBJ2-3 | TRBV7-9 | TRBD2 | ASSHSGGLGTDTQY
TRBJ2-1 | TRBV11-3 | NA | ASSLSSVFDEQF